Below are 25 T cell receptor beta chains sequenced from a single sample in a study of T cells in women clearing cervical HPV infection. Measured with immunoSEQ multiplex PCR; TCRdb has only the in-frame clones, and not every one. This table lists roughly 40,000 clones. The sample consisted of blood buffy coat. The receptors shown here come from a woman aged 18 to 69 with a cervical HPV16 infection that either progressed to CIN3+ or cleared (not recorded which).

With regard to this clone: The read comes to an end 3 residues before the CDR3 does, leaving the germline J gene to fill in the end. The V call is TRBV11-2, the J call TRBJ1-1; the D gene is possibly TRBD1 (6 bases). With 5 bases removed from V and 7 bases from J, the gap between germline ends came to 14 bases. CDR1 is SGHAT, CDR2 FQNNGV, per germline. The CDR3 totals 13 residues. The part of the CDR3 DNA that was read is TGTGCCAGCAGCCAGAGACAGGTCCTTGAA. Its translation is CASSQRQVLE. The whole CDR3 reads CASSQRQVLEAFF.

For this clone: The CDR3 end falls 3 residues outside the read, so it is completed with the germline J gene. The rearrangement joins TRBV29-1 to TRBJ2-1; possibly TRBD1 or TRBD2 for D (6 bases each). The germline gives CDR1 SQVTM, CDR2 ANQGSEA. Between the trimmed V and J ends, which lost 7 bases and 1 base, there was a span of 17 bases. The CDR3 loop spans 15 amino acids. CDR3 sequence: CSADGGTTSYNEQFF. The part of the CDR3 DNA that was read is TGCAGCGCCGACGGCGGGACAACGTCCTACAATGAG.

Comments on this clone: The CDR3 end lies 3 residues beyond the end of the read and is filled in from the germline J gene. This chain links TRBV18 with TRBJ2-5; 7 nucleotides line up with TRBD1. The length of the CDR3 is 14 residues. CDR1 KGHSH and CDR2 LQKENI come from the germline V gene. Losses at the gene ends were 6 bases for V and 7 bases for J; bases not matched to a gene: 11. The DNA read from the CDR3 is TGTGCCAGCTCCCTCCGGGACAGCTATTGGACC. This encodes CASSLRDSYWT. The full CDR3 protein reads CASSLRDSYWTQYF.

Of note for this clone: The CDR3 end is not reached by the read, which stops 3 residues before it; the germline J gene fills it in. The rearrangement uses TRBV10-2 and TRBJ2-5, with 7 bases fitting TRBD2. Germline V lookup: CDR1 WSHSY, CDR2 SAAADI. The CDR3 loop spans 13 amino acids. Unmatched junction bases numbered 7, after V lost 7 bases and J lost 5 bases. CDR3 DNA, as far as it was read: TGCGCCAGCACGACTAGCCCGGGGGAGACC. This translates into CASTTSPGET. The entire CDR3 is CASTTSPGETQYF.

Notes on this clone: The read ends 3 residues before the CDR3 terminus; that terminus is restored from the germline J gene. The chain uses TRBV18 and TRBJ2-1; 8 bases are shared with TRBD1. The J segment lost 5 bases and the V segment lost 6 bases, leaving 9 bases of the junction unmatched. Germline assignment: CDR1 KGHSH and CDR2 LQKENI. The length of the CDR3 is 15 residues. The sequenced part of the CDR3 DNA is TGTGCCAGCTCCCCCGGGACAGGTTCCCACAATGAG. Translating it yields CASSPGTGSHNE. The full CDR3 protein is CASSPGTGSHNEQFF.

A word on this clone: The sequence runs out 3 residues before the end of the CDR3; the remainder is reconstructed from the germline J gene. The chain has TRBV10-1 and TRBJ2-3; D possibly matches TRBD1 or TRBD2 (5 bases each). CDR3 size: 16 residues. CDR1 is WNHNN, CDR2 SYGVQD, per germline (reference sequence). Trimming left V 3 bases short and J 2 bases short, with 15 bases between. Incomplete CDR3 DNA: TGCGCCAGCAGTGAAACAGCAGGGAGAACCACAGATACG. Protein: CASSETAGRTTDT. The whole CDR3 sequence is CASSETAGRTTDTQYF.

On this clone itself: The CDR3 goes on 3 residues after the read ends, and that part is filled in from the germline J gene. The V and J genes are TRBV6-1 and TRBJ1-6; possibly TRBD1 for D (5 bases). Per the germline V gene, CDR1 is MNHNS and CDR2 is SASEGT. With 2 bases removed from V and 9 bases from J, the gap between germline ends came to 14 bases. The CDR3 length is 15 residues. The covered CDR3 bases are TGTGCCAGCAGTGAAAGGGCAGGGAATTCTTCACCC. It is translated as CASSERAGNSSP. In full, the CDR3 reads CASSERAGNSSPLHF.

Regarding this clone: The sequence runs out 3 residues before the end of the CDR3; the remainder is reconstructed from the germline J gene. The V gene is TRBV6-1, the J gene TRBJ2-3; 9 positions agree with TRBD1. After removal of 2 bases from V and 0 bases from J, the junction contained 9 bases not matched to a gene. From germline, CDR1 is MNHNS and CDR2 SASEGT. There are 18 residues in the CDR3. The CDR3: CASSEPVGTGISTDTQYF. The CDR3 bases that were read are TGTGCCAGCAGTGAACCTGTAGGGACAGGGATTAGCACAGATACG.

Comment on this clone: The read terminates 3 residues ahead of where the CDR3 ends, so the germline J gene completes it. The chain joins TRBV29-1 to TRBJ1-1; D is unresolved. The CDR3 loop spans 14 amino acids. Germline CDR1 and CDR2: SQVTM and ANQGSEA. Trimming removed 0 bases from V and 4 bases from J, with 12 bases in between. CDR3 residues: CSVEDGRRVTEAFF. Incomplete CDR3 DNA: TGCAGCGTTGAAGACGGTCGGAGGGTCACTGAA. Full variable domain (outside the CDR3, taken from reference TRBV29-1 and TRBJ1-1): SAVISQKPSRDICQRGTSLTIQCQVDSQVTMMFWYRQQPGQSLTLIATANQGSEATYESGFVIDKFPISRPNLTFSTLTVSNMSPEDSSIYLCSVEDGRRVTEAFFGQGTRLTVV.

Points on this clone: The sequence runs out 3 residues before the end of the CDR3; the remainder is reconstructed from the germline J gene. The gene calls are TRBV7-3 and TRBJ2-1; 8 nucleotides agree with TRBD2. V shed 1 base and J 4 bases; nucleotides not matched to a gene: 6. The CDR3 has 16 residues. Germline V CDR1 and CDR2: SGHTA, FQGTGA. The sequenced CDR3 bases are TGTGCCAGCAGCTTAAACGGGGGGGGCCTGTACAATGAG. Translating it yields CASSLNGGGLYNE. In full, the CDR3 is CASSLNGGGLYNEQFF.

Note on this clone: The CDR3 goes on 3 residues after the read ends, and that part is filled in from the germline J gene. The genes are TRBV19 and TRBJ2-3, with TRBD2 matching over 8 bases. J gave up 0 bases and V 4 bases, and 6 bases lay outside the gene matches. Germline V gives CDR1 LNHDA, CDR2 SQIVND (reference sequence). This CDR3 comprises 16 residues. The CDR3 bases that were read are TGTGCCAGTAGTAGCCCCCAGCGGGGGAGCACAGATACG. The encoded protein is CASSSPQRGSTDT. The whole CDR3 is CASSSPQRGSTDTQYF.

Note on this clone: The CDR3 end lies 3 residues beyond the end of the read and is filled in from the germline J gene. The chain carries TRBV14 and TRBJ2-7; D unresolved. This CDR3 comprises 16 residues. Trimming took 0 bases from V and 4 from J, leaving 16 bases between them. Germline V gene data show CDR1 as SGHDN and CDR2 as FVKESK. CDR3 region: CASSQDRSRSPYEQYF. The sequenced CDR3 bases are TGTGCCAGCAGCCAAGATCGGAGCAGGTCACCTTACGAG.

Of note for this clone: The read ends 3 residues shy of where the CDR3 ends; the end is completed using the germline J gene. The chain links TRBV5-5 to TRBJ1-5, with 7 nucleotides matching TRBD1. Germline V CDR1 and CDR2: SGHKS, YYEKEE (reference sequence). This CDR3 is built from 15 residues. V gave up 1 base and J gave up 7 bases; unmatched junction bases: 8. The CDR3 is CASSLTGELTQPQHF. The sequenced CDR3 bases are TGTGCCAGCAGCTTGACAGGGGAGTTAACGCAGCCC.

Notes on this clone: The DNA ends 3 residues before the CDR3 does, and the rest of the CDR3 is filled in from the germline J gene. The gene calls are TRBV7-8 and TRBJ1-2; no definite D call. Trimming took off 1 base at V and 0 bases at J, with 12 bases between the two ends. The CDR3 sequence is 16 residues long. Per germline, CDR1 SGHVS and CDR2 FQNEAQ. CDR3 in amino acids: CASSLGLGTSNYGYTF. CDR3 DNA, as far as it was read: TGTGCCAGCAGCTTAGGTTTGGGCACCTCTAACTATGGC.

With respect to this clone: The sequence runs out 3 residues before the end of the CDR3; the remainder is reconstructed from the germline J gene. The rearrangement links TRBV20-1 to TRBJ1-2, with 8 bases matching TRBD1. The CDR3 is 13 amino acids. Germline CDR1 is DFQATT and CDR2 is SNEGSKA (reference sequence). Trimming took 0 bases from V and 5 from J; bases not matched to a gene: 2. The CDR3 bases that were read are TGCAGTGCTAGAGATGACAGGGGATATGGC. It encodes CSARDDRGYG. The whole CDR3 reads CSARDDRGYGYTF.

As for this clone: The CDR3 extends 3 residues past the end of the read, so its final part is completed from the germline J gene. This chain uses TRBV5-1 with TRBJ2-7; D may be TRBD1 (5 bases). This CDR3 comprises 15 residues. Deletions cut 3 bases from V and 0 bases from J, with 13 bases between. Germline CDR1 SGHRS, CDR2 YFSETQ. CDR3 residues: CASSSLQGLSYEQYF. CDR3 DNA (partial): TGCGCCAGCAGCTCTCTGCAGGGTCTCTCCTACGAG.

Comment on this clone: Germline and junction disagree at one end, which may indicate a read error. The read is 3 residues too short to cover the CDR3 end, so that end is filled in from the germline J gene. V and J are TRBV7-6 and TRBJ1-1, with D unclear. The germline CDR1 and CDR2 sequences are SGHVS and FNYEAQ. CDR3 length equals 14 residues. The covered CDR3 bases are TGTGCCAGCAGCTTAGATCAGGTGAAAACTGAA. Translating gives CASSLDQVKTE. The CDR3, in full, reads CASSLDQVKTEAFF.

As concerns this clone: The read halts 3 residues ahead of the CDR3 end, with the missing end drawn from the germline J gene. The J gene is TRBJ1-2, the V gene TRBV6-1, with TRBD1 matching 9 bases. Trimming at V came to 3 bases and at J to 5 bases, leaving 4 bases not matched to a gene. This CDR3 contains 14 residues. Germline-derived CDR1 and CDR2 are MNHNS and SASEGT. Partial CDR3 DNA: TGTGCCAGCAGTGAGGGGACAGGGCTTTATGGC. Its protein product is CASSEGTGLYG. The whole CDR3 region reads CASSEGTGLYGYTF.

As for this clone: The read ends 3 residues shy of where the CDR3 ends; the end is completed using the germline J gene. The chain is built from TRBV5-1 and TRBJ1-1; D is unclear. This CDR3 is 15 amino acids long. CDR1 SGHRS and CDR2 YFSETQ come from the germline V gene. Trimming removed 3 bases at V and 1 base at J, with 13 bases between. CDR3 residues: CASSSSPTGNTEAFF. The part of the CDR3 DNA that was read is TGCGCCAGCAGCTCCTCCCCGACGGGGAACACTGAA.

With respect to this clone: The CDR3 end falls 3 residues outside the read, so it is completed with the germline J gene. V is TRBV2 and J is TRBJ2-3, with a weak D call TRBD2 (6 bases). The V gene's germline CDR1 is SNHLY and CDR2 FYNNEI. The CDR3 loop spans 14 amino acids. Trimming took 6 bases from V and 3 from J, leaving 13 bases between them. The sequenced part of the CDR3 DNA is TGTGCCAGCAGCCCGACTAGTAAAACAGATACG. This codes for CASSPTSKTDT. The whole CDR3 region reads CASSPTSKTDTQYF. Variable domain in full (rest from reference TRBV2 and TRBJ2-3): EPEVTQTPSHQVTQMGQEVILRCVPISNHLYFYWYRQILGQKVEFLVSFYNNEISEKSEIFDDQFSVERPDGSNFTLKIRSTKLEDSAMYFCASSPTSKTDTQYFGPGTRLTVL.

Comment on this clone: Read sequence stops 3 residues before the CDR3 end, and the germline J gene provides the missing end. The V call is TRBV6-2 or TRBV6-3, the J call TRBJ2-2, with 11 bases lining up with TRBD2. CDR1 and CDR2 from the germline V gene are MNHEY and SVGEGT. J was trimmed by 2 bases and V by 7 bases; bases with no gene match: 6. The CDR3 sequence is 16 residues long. Here the CDR3 reads CASTISGGANTGELFF. The sequenced part of the CDR3 DNA is TGTGCCAGCACTATTAGCGGGGGGGCCAACACCGGGGAG.

With respect to this clone: The read ends 3 residues before the CDR3 terminus; that terminus is restored from the germline J gene. The chain links TRBV5-1 to TRBJ2-1; no clear D gene. The V and J ends lost 1 base and 5 bases respectively, with 10 bases between them. The CDR3 sequence is 14 residues long. Germline CDR1 and CDR2: SGHRS and YFSETQ. The sequenced CDR3 bases are TGCGCCAGCAGCTTGCTTATCAGAGACAATGAG. It specifies CASSLLIRDNE. From start to end, the CDR3 is CASSLLIRDNEQFF.

Worth noting for this clone: From the germline J gene comes the end of the CDR3, since the read stops 3 residues before it. The V and J genes are TRBV5-1 and TRBJ1-1; maybe TRBD1 (5 bases). The CDR3 has 15 residues. V was trimmed by 0 bases and J by 5 bases, leaving 14 bases between them. Germline lookup yields CDR1 SGHRS and CDR2 YFSETQ. The CDR3 is CASSLGAGKRTEAFF. The DNA read from the CDR3 is TGCGCCAGCAGCTTGGGGGCAGGGAAACGAACTGAA. Combining the CDR3 with reference TRBV5-1 and TRBJ1-1 gives the whole variable domain KAGVTQTPRYLIKTRGQQVTLSCSPISGHRSVSWYQQTPGQGLQFLFEYFSETQRNKGNFPGRFSGRQFSNSRSEMNVSTLELGDSALYLCASSLGAGKRTEAFFGQGTRLTVV.

Regarding this clone: Sequencing ends 3 residues short of the CDR3 end; the germline J gene provides the rest. V and J are TRBV19 and TRBJ2-1; 8 bases line up with TRBD2. J was trimmed by 4 bases and V by 4 bases; bases with no gene match: 6. The germline CDR1 and CDR2 sequences are LNHDA and SQIVND (reference sequence). The CDR3 extends over 15 amino acids. The sequenced part of the CDR3 DNA is TGTGCCAGTAGTACAGCGGGAGATCCTTACAATGAG. Protein product: CASSTAGDPYNE. The whole CDR3 reads CASSTAGDPYNEQFF.

In regard to this clone: The read gets to within 3 residues of the CDR3 end, and the germline J gene fills in the rest. The chain has TRBV11-2 and TRBJ2-1, with D maybe TRBD2 (5 bases). This CDR3 is built from 15 residues. V lost 1 base, J lost 4 bases, and 11 bases lay in between. Germline V CDR1 and CDR2: SGHAT, FQNNGV. CDR3 protein: CASSLGHGGYNEQFF. The covered CDR3 bases are TGTGCCAGCAGCTTAGGGCACGGCGGGTACAATGAG.